This TCR beta chain is drawn from a study of T-cell memory formation after mild COVID-19. Overall study: Among the donors, TCR clusters were largely specific to each donor.

The length of the CDR3 is 14 residues. CDR1 and CDR2 from the germline V gene are SGHVS and FQNEAQ. Via MiXCR, TCRdb re-called the 5' RACE reads, giving one row per CDR3 protein. The repertoire consists of 100,000 to 150,000 distinct CDR3 sequences, with 15% to 20% occurring once and the leading ten covering roughly 5%. Concerning this clonotype itself: Its specificity is unknown. One end of the junction is discordant with germline, which a read error may explain.

General study points: Clones shrinking between day 15 and 85 showed a balanced CD4/CD8 split, and those that grew later tilted toward CD4+. Proof of SARS-CoV-2 specificity was absent for the second-wave clones that crested on day 37.

This chain uses TRBV7-8 with TRBJ1-2; TRBD1 matches 7 bases. The source material was PBMCs or a T cell subset sorted from them (not recorded which). The TCR comes from a man younger than 30 who had mild COVID-19 (a few samples of this study predate the infection). Cell type and time point are not known. In DNA form, the CDR3 reads TGTGCCAGCAGCGCAGACAGGGACAGCTATGTCTACACCTTC. Protein: CASSADRDSYVYTF.